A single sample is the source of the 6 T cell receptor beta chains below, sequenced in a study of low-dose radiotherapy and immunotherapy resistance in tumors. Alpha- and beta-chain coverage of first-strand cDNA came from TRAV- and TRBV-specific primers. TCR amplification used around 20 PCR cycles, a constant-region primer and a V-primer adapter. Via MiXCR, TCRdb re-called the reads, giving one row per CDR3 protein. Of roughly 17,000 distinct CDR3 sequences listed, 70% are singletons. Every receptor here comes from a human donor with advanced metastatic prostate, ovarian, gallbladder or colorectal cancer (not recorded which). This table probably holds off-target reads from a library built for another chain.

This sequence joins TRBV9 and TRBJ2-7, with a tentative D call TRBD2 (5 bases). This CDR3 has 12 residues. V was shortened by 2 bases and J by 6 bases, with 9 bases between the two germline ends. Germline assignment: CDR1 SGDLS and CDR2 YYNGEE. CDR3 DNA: TGTGCCAGCAGCGTGAGTGCGGGCGAGCAGTACTTC. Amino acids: CASSVSAGEQYF.

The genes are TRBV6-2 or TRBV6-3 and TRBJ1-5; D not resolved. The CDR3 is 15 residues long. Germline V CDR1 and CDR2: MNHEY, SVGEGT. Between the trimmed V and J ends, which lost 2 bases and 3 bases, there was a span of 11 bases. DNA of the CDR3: TGTGCCAGCAGTTACAGGCCCTATACCAATCAGCCCCAGCATTTT. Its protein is CASSYRPYTNQPQHF.

In DNA form, the CDR3 reads TGTGCCAGCAGTGTCAGGAACACTGAAGCTTTCTTT. Protein sequence: CASSVRNTEAFF. The rearrangement links TRBV6-6 to TRBJ1-1, with D unclear. Germline CDR1 is MNHNY and CDR2 is SVGAGI (reference sequence). This CDR3 comprises 12 residues. Trimming stripped 5 bases from V and 1 base from J, with 5 bases between.

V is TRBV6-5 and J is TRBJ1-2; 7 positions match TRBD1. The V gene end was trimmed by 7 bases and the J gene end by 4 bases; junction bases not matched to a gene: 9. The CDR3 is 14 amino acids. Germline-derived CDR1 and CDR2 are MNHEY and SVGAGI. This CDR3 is CASIVAGGSYGYTF. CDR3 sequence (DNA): TGTGCCAGCATCGTGGCAGGGGGGAGCTATGGCTACACCTTC.

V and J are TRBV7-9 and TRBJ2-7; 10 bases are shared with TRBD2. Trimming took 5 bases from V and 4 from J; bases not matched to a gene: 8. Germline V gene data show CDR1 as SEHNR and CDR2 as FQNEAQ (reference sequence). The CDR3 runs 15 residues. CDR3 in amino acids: CASSPLAGAFYEQYF. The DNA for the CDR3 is TGTGCCAGCAGCCCTCTAGCGGGAGCGTTTTACGAGCAGTACTTC.

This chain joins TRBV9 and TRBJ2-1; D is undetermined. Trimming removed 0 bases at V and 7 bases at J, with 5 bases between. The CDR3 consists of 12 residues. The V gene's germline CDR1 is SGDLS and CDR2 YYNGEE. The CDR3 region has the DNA TGTGCCAGCAGCGTAGACCAGAATGAGCAGTTCTTC. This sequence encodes CASSVDQNEQFF.